This passage covers 8 T cell receptor beta chains from one sample sequenced in a study of blood T cell repertoires in COVID-19. Repertoires were generated with immunoSEQ multiplex PCR, while TCRdb's copy carries only in-frame clones and drops some. The sample holds under 250,000 clones, 85% seen once. The specimen sequenced was PBMCs or T cells enriched from blood (not recorded which). Receptors were obtained from a woman in her forties or fifties with acute COVID-19.

V gene TRBV19 combines with J gene TRBJ1-5; D ambiguous. The ends were cut back, 5 bases at V and 4 bases at J, with 9 bases in the middle. Looked up from germline, CDR1 is LNHDA and CDR2 is SQIVND (reference sequence). The CDR3 covers 13 residues. The CDR3 is CASSLPGNQPQHF. The CDR3 bases are TGTGCCAGTAGTCTCCCGGGGAATCAGCCCCAGCATTTT.

This clone was observed a few times. The V gene is TRBV12-3 or TRBV12-4, the J gene TRBJ1-2; TRBD1 aligns across 7 bases. This CDR3 is 11 amino acids long. The V and J ends lost 10 bases and 7 bases, in that order; junction bases with no gene match: 6. The CDR3 DNA reads TGTGCCAAGAGGGGGCAAGGTGGCTACACCTTC. It translates to CAKRGQGGYTF.

The chain is built from TRBV10-1 and TRBJ1-6; D remains ambiguous. This CDR3 contains 15 residues. Germline lookup yields CDR1 WNHNN and CDR2 SYGVQD (reference sequence). V lost 4 bases and J 6 bases, leaving 13 bases between the germline ends. DNA for the CDR3: TGCGCCAGCAGTGGGCTCAGGAACCCTAATTCACCCCTCCACTTT. Translating it yields CASSGLRNPNSPLHF.

The rearrangement uses TRBV18 and TRBJ2-5; 7 bases align to TRBD2. The CDR3 contains 14 residues. J lost 4 bases, V lost 1 base, and 3 bases had no gene match. Germline assignment: CDR1 KGHSH and CDR2 LQKENI. The CDR3 region has the DNA TGTGCCAGCTCACCACGGGGAGGGGCAGAGACCCAGTACTTC. Protein product: CASSPRGGAETQYF.

This clone has only a few counts. V gene TRBV7-2 combines with J gene TRBJ2-4, with TRBD2 identical over 14 bases. The CDR3 spans 19 residues. The V gene end was trimmed by 1 base and the J gene end by 3 bases; junction bases not matched to a gene: 8. The V gene's germline CDR1 is SGHTA and CDR2 FQGNSA. This CDR3 reads CASSLEATSGGAGKNIQYF. In nucleotides, the CDR3 is TGTGCCAGCAGCTTAGAGGCGACTAGCGGGGGGGCTGGCAAAAACATTCAGTACTTC.

The chain couples TRBV30 to TRBJ2-7; D possibly corresponds to TRBD2 (5 bases). Germline CDR1 GTSNPN, CDR2 SVGIG (reference sequence). V was pared by 3 bases and J by 7 bases, with 10 bases between. This CDR3 spans 11 amino acids. CDR3 region: CAWSARREQYF. The CDR3 DNA sequence: TGTGCCTGGAGCGCACGGAGGGAGCAGTACTTC.

The chain combines TRBV11-3 with TRBJ1-1; D is perhaps TRBD1 (6 bases). Trimming took 8 bases from V and 8 from J, leaving 12 bases between them. The CDR3 length is 11 residues. Looked up from germline, CDR1 is SGHNT and CDR2 is YENEEA. CDR3 DNA sequence: TGTGCCAGCGGTGGAGACAGGGAAGCTTTCTTT. This sequence encodes CASGGDREAFF.

For the CDR3, the DNA is TGTGCCGGACAGGGAAGCGGGGCTTACAATGAGCAGTTCTTC. It yields the protein CAGQGSGAYNEQFF. The chain uses TRBV7-9 and TRBJ2-1, with D tentatively TRBD1 (8 bases). The CDR3 runs 14 residues. CDR1 and CDR2 (germline): SEHNR, FQNEAQ (reference sequence). The V gene lost 11 bases and the J gene lost 4 bases, with 18 bases spanning the gap.